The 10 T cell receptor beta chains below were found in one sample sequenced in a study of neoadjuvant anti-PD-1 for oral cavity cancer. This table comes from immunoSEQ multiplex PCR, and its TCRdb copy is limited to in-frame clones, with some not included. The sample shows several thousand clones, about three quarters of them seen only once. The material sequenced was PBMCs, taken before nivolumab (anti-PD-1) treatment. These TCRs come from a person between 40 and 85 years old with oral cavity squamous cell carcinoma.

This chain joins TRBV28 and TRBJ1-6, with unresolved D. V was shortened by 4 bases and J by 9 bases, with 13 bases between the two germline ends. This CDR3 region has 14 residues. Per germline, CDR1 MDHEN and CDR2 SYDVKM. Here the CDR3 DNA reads TGTGCCAGCAGTTCGTCACGGGTTAGTTCACCCCTCCACTTT. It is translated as CASSSSRVSSPLHF. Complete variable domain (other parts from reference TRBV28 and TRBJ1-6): DVKVTQSSRYLVKRTGEKVFLECVQDMDHENMFWYRQDPGLGLRLIYFSYDVKMKEKGDIPEGYSVSREKKERFSLILESASTNQTSMYLCASSSSRVSSPLHFGNGTRLTVT.

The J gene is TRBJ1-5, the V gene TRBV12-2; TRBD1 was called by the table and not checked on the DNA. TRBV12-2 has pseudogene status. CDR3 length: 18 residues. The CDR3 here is CASRLGGGTVFCNQPQHF. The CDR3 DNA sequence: TGTGCAAGTCGCTTAGGGGGCGGGACAGTTTTTTGCAATCAGCCCCAGCATTTT.

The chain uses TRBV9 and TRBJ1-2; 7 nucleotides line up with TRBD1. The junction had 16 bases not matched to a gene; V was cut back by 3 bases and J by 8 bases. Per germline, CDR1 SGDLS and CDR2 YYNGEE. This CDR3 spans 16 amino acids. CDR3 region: CASSAPGGKGITGYTF. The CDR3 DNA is TGTGCCAGCAGCGCCCCAGGGGGGAAAGGAATAACAGGCTACACCTTC. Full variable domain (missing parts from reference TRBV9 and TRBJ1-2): DSGVTQTPKHLITATGQRVTLRCSPRSGDLSVYWYQQSLDQGLQFLIQYYNGEERAKGNILERFSAQQFPDLHSELNLSSLELGDSALYFCASSAPGGKGITGYTFGSGTRLTVV.

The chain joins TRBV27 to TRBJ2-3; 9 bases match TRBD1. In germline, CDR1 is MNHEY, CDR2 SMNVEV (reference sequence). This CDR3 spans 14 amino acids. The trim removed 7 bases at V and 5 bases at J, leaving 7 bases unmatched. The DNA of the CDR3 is TGTGCCAGCATGCGACAGGGGGGTGAAGATACGCAGTATTTT. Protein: CASMRQGGEDTQYF.

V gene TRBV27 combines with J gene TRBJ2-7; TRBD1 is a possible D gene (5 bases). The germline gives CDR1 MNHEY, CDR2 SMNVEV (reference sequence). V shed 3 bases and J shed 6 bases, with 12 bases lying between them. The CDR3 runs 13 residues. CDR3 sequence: CASSFLSTGEQYF. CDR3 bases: TGTGCCAGCAGTTTTCTCAGTACAGGCGAGCAGTACTTC.

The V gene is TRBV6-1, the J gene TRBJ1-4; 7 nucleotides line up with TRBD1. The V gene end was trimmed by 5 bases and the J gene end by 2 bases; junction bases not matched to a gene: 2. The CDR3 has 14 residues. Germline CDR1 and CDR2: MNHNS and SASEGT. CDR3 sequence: CASSQGGTNEKLFF. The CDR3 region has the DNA TGTGCCAGCAGTCAGGGGGGCACTAATGAAAAACTGTTTTTT.

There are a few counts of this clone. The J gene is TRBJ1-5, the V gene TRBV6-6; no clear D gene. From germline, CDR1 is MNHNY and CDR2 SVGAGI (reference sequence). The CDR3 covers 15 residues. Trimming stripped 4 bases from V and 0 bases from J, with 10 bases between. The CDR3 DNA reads TGTGCCAGCAGTTTCTTAAGCTATAGCAATCAGCCCCAGCATTTT. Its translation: CASSFLSYSNQPQHF.

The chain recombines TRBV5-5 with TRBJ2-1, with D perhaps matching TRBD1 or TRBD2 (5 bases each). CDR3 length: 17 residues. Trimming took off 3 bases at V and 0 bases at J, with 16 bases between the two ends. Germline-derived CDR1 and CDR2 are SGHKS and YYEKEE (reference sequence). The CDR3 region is CASSYQTPGSSYNEQFF. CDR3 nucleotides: TGTGCCAGCAGCTACCAAACTCCAGGGAGCTCCTACAATGAGCAGTTCTTC.

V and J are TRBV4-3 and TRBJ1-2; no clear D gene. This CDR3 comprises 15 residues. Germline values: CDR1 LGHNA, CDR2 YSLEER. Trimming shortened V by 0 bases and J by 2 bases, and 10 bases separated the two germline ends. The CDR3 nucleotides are TGCGCCAGCAGCCAAGAACTGGAGAGGAACTATGGCTACACCTTC. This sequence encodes CASSQELERNYGYTF.

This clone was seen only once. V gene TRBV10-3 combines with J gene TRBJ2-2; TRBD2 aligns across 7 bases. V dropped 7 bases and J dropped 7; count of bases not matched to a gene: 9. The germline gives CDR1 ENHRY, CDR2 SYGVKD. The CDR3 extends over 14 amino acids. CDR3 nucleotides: TGTGCCATCAAACAGGCGGGGGAGGTCGGGGAGCTGTTTTTT. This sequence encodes CAIKQAGEVGELFF.